The 5 T cell receptor beta chains in this list originate from one sample, sequenced in a study of blood T cell repertoires in COVID-19. Assay: immunoSEQ multiplex PCR; the TCRdb copy retains only in-frame clones and omits some. The sample records fewer than 200,000 clones, roughly 88% being singletons. Sequencing was carried out using peripheral blood. The source of these receptors is a man aged 60 to 69 who had recovered from COVID-19.

In its sample, this clone was seen a few times. The chain combines TRBV9 with TRBJ2-1; 8 nucleotides match TRBD1. Germline V gene sequence: CDR1 SGDLS, CDR2 YYNGEE. Trimming took 4 bases from V and 4 from J; bases not matched to a gene: 7. The CDR3 covers 15 residues. The CDR3 DNA is TGTGCCAGCAGCACCGGACAGGGAACATACAATGAGCAGTTCTTC. Residues: CASSTGQGTYNEQFF.

This chain joins TRBV5-1 and TRBJ2-5, with 14 bases fitting TRBD2. J gave up 1 base and V 3 bases, and 8 bases lay outside the gene matches. Per the germline V gene, CDR1 is SGHRS and CDR2 is YFSETQ. The CDR3 contains 18 residues. The CDR3, as DNA: TGCGCCAGCAGCTCCGGACTAGCGGGGGGCTCCTTCCAAGAGACCCAGTACTTC. It specifies CASSSGLAGGSFQETQYF.

This clone was seen a handful of times. The chain couples TRBV12-3 or TRBV12-4 to TRBJ1-1; 7 nucleotides align to TRBD1. V trimming: 8 bases; J trimming: 4 bases; junction bases outside the gene matches: 4. The CDR3 sequence is 12 residues long. Here the CDR3 reads CASRQGGTEAFF. DNA of the CDR3: TGTGCCAGCCGACAGGGAGGCACTGAAGCTTTCTTT.

V is TRBV14 and J is TRBJ1-2, with D perhaps matching TRBD1 (5 bases). Germline-derived CDR1 and CDR2 are SGHDN and FVKESK. This CDR3 is 14 amino acids long. V was clipped by 1 base and J by 7 bases, with 13 bases between them. CDR3 DNA: TGTGCCAGCAGCCAAGCGTGGGGCCAGGTTGGCTACACCTTC. Translating gives CASSQAWGQVGYTF.

This rearrangement joins TRBV6-5 to TRBJ1-3; perhaps TRBD1 as D (5 bases). This CDR3 region has 15 residues. Per the germline V gene, CDR1 is MNHEY and CDR2 is SVGAGI. Trimming took off 3 bases at V and 0 bases at J, with 9 bases between the two ends. The CDR3 nucleotides are TGTGCCAGCAGTTATGGACACAGCTCTGGAAACACCATATATTTT. Amino acid sequence: CASSYGHSSGNTIYF.